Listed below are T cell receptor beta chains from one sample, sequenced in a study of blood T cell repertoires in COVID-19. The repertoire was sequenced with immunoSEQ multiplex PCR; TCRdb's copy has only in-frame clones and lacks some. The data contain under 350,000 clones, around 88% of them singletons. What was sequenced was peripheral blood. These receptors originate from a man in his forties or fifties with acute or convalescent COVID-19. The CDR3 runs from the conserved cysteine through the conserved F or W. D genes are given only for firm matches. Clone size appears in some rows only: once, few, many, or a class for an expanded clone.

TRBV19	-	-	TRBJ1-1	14	TGTGCCAGTAGTGCCGGGACAATGAACACTGAAGCTTTCTTT	CASSAGTMNTEAFF
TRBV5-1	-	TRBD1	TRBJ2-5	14	TGCGCCAGCAGCTCCTGGACAGGGGGGGAGACCCAGTACTTC	CASSSWTGGETQYF
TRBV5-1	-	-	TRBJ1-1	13	TGCGCCAGCAGCTTGGGGACAGCATCTGAAGCTTTCTTT	CASSLGTASEAFF
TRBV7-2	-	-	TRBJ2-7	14	TGTGCCAGCAGCTTAGGGGACACTGTCTACGAGCAGTACTTC	CASSLGDTVYEQYF
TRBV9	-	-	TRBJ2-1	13	TGTGCCAGCAGCGCTACTAGCCGGAGTGAGCAGTTCTTC	CASSATSRSEQFF
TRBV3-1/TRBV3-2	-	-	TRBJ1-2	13	TGTGCCAGCAGCCACACAGGTAGCTATGGCTACACCTTC	CASSHTGSYGYTF
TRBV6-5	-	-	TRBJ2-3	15	TGTGCCAGCAGTTACCAGGGCTATGGCACAGATACGCAGTATTTT	CASSYQGYGTDTQYF
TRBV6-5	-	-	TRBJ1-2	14	TGTGCCAGCAGTCCTCAGGGAGGGGACGATGGCTACACCTTC	CASSPQGGDDGYTF
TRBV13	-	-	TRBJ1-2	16	TGTGCCAGCAGCTTAGAGGTACGGAACAGGGTGGATGGCTACACCTTC	CASSLEVRNRVDGYTF
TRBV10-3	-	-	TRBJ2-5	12	TGTGCCATCGGGCGGGGACAAGAGACCCAGTACTTC	CAIGRGQETQYF
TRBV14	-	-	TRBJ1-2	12	TGTGCCAGCAGCCAAGAAGCTTATGGCTACACCTTC	CASSQEAYGYTF
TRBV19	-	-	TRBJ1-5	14	TGTGCCAGTAGTCCCCTTAGTAGCCATCAGCCCCAGCATTTT	CASSPLSSHQPQHF
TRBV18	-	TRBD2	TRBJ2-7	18	TGTGCCAGCTCTCCTCCGGGACTAGCGGGGGGAAGCTCCTACGAGCAGTACTTC	CASSPPGLAGGSSYEQYF
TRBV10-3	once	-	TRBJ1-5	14	TGTGCCATCAGTGAAGTCGGGGGGGATCAGCCCCAGCATTTT	CAISEVGGDQPQHF
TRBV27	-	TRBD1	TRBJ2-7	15	TGTGCCAGCAGCCCGATGGACAGGGGGACCTACGAGCAGTACTTC	CASSPMDRGTYEQYF
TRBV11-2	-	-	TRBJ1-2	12	TGTGCCAGCAGCGGATTGGGGGGAAGTCGCGGCTTC	CASSGLGGSRGF
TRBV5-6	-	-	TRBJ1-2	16	TGTGCCAGCAGACCTATCGGCAGTGGCAGGGGATATGGCTACACCTTC	CASRPIGSGRGYGYTF
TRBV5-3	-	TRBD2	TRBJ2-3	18	TGTGCCAGAAGCCCCGACCTTGTAGCGGGGGGCTTAACAGATACGCAGTATTTT	CARSPDLVAGGLTDTQYF
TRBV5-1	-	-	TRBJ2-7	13	TGCGCCAGCAGCTTGGAGCCGGGGTTCGAGCAGTACTTC	CASSLEPGFEQYF
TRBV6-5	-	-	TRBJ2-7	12	TGTGCCAGCAGGGGGGCCTCCTACGAGCAGTACTTC	CASRGASYEQYF
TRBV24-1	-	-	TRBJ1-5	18	TGTGCCACCAGTGATCACGGACGGACAGACCATAGCAATCAGCCCCAGCATTTT	CATSDHGRTDHSNQPQHF
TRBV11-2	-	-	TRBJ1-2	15	TGTGCCAGCAGCGCCCCCGCTACAGGGACGCATGGCTACACCTTC	CASSAPATGTHGYTF
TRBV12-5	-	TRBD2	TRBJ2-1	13	TGTGCTAGTGGTTTGCCTTGGGGGGGTGAGCAGTTCTTC	CASGLPWGGEQFF
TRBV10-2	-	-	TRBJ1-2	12	TGCGCCAGCAGTGACAGTTTCTATGGCTACACCTTC	CASSDSFYGYTF
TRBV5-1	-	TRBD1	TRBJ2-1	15	TGCGCCAGCAGCCAGGGGACAGGATCCTACAATGAGCAGTTCTTC	CASSQGTGSYNEQFF
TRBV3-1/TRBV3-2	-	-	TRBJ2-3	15	TGTGCCAGCAGGGAGGGACTTTACTCCACAGATACGCAGTATTTT	CASREGLYSTDTQYF
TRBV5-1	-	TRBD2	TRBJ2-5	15	TGCGCCAGCAGCTTTCAGGGACTACGTAGAGAGACCCAGTACTTC	CASSFQGLRRETQYF
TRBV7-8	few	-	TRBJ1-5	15	TGTGCCAGCAGACCCAGGGGAGACCCCAGTCAGCCCCAGCATTTT	CASRPRGDPSQPQHF
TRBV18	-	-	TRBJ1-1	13	TGTGCCAGCTCACCAAGTGGGAGTACTGAAGCTTTCTTT	CASSPSGSTEAFF
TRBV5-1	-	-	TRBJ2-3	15	TGCGCCAGCAGCTTCTTAGGGGGAAGCACAGATACGCAGTATTTT	CASSFLGGSTDTQYF
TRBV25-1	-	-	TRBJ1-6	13	TGTGCCAGCACCATCTCCTATAATTCACCCCTCCACTTT	CASTISYNSPLHF
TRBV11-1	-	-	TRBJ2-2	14	TGTGCCAGCAGCCTAAGGGGGGGCACCGGGGAGCTGTTTTTT	CASSLRGGTGELFF
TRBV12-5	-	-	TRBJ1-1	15	TGTGCTAGTGGTTTGGGTCTAACGGGAAACACTGAAGCTTTCTTT	CASGLGLTGNTEAFF
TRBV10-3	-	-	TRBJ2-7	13	TGTGCCATCAGTGAAATCCTAGCCTACGAGCAGTACTTC	CAISEILAYEQYF
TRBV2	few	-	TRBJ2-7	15	TGTGCCAGCAGTGAGACGCGGGGGCCCTCCTACGAGCAGTACTTC	CASSETRGPSYEQYF
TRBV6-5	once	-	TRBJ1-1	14	TGTGCCAGCAGGCAGGGATTTTTGAACACTGAAGCTTTCTTT	CASRQGFLNTEAFF
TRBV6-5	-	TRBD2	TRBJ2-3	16	TGTGCCAGCAGTTACTCGTGGGCGGGGGAGGCAGATACGCAGTATTTT	CASSYSWAGEADTQYF
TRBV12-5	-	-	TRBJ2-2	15	TGTGCTAGTGGTTTTCGGGGGGCAGACACCGGGGAGCTGTTTTTT	CASGFRGADTGELFF
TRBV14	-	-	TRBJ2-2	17	TGTGCCAGCAGCCGAGAACTGGACAGCGCGAACACCGGGGAGCTGTTTTTT	CASSRELDSANTGELFF
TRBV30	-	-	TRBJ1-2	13	TGTGCCTGGAGTGTACACAGCTACTATGGCTACACCTTC	CAWSVHSYYGYTF
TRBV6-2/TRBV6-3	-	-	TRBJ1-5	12	TGTGCCAGCAGTACCCCCGCGGGGCCCCAGCATTTT	CASSTPAGPQHF
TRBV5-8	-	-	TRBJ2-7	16	TGTGCCAGCAGCTTTCCCGGTGGGGCCCGTTACTACGAGCAGTACTTC	CASSFPGGARYYEQYF
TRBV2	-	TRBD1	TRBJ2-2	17	TGTGCCAGCAGGGGGAATCGGGGACAGGGAGGCACCGGGGAGCTGTTTTTT	CASRGNRGQGGTGELFF
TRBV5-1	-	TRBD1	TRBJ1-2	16	TGCGCCAGCAGCTTTCGCCCGGGACAGGGGAACTATGGCTACACCTTC	CASSFRPGQGNYGYTF
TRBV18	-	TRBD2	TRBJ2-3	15	TGTGCCAGCTCCCCTAGCGGGGCCTCCACAGATACGCAGTATTTT	CASSPSGASTDTQYF
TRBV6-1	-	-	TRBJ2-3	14	TGTGCCAGCAGTGAAGTGGGGGGGGCGGATACGCAGTATTTT	CASSEVGGADTQYF
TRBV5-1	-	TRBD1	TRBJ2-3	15	TGCGCCAGCAGCCGACAGGGTAGCGAGCCAGATACGCAGTATTTT	CASSRQGSEPDTQYF
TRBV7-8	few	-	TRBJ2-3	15	TGTGCCAGCAACCCCTTCGGGCGGGCCTCGGATACGCAGTATTTT	CASNPFGRASDTQYF
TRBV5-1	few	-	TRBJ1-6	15	TGCGCCAGCAGCTTGCTGGGCTTGGATAATTCACCCCTCCACTTT	CASSLLGLDNSPLHF
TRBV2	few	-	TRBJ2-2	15	TGTGCCAGCCGACTGGGACTGTCGAACACCGGGGAGCTGTTTTTT	CASRLGLSNTGELFF
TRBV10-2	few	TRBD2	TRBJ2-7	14	TGCGCCACTTCCCCAAGCGGGACCCCCTACGAGCAGTACTTC	CATSPSGTPYEQYF
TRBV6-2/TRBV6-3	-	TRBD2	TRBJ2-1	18	TGTGCCAGCAGTTACTCGAGGCGGGGGGGCGTAACCTACAATGAGCAGTTCTTC	CASSYSRRGGVTYNEQFF